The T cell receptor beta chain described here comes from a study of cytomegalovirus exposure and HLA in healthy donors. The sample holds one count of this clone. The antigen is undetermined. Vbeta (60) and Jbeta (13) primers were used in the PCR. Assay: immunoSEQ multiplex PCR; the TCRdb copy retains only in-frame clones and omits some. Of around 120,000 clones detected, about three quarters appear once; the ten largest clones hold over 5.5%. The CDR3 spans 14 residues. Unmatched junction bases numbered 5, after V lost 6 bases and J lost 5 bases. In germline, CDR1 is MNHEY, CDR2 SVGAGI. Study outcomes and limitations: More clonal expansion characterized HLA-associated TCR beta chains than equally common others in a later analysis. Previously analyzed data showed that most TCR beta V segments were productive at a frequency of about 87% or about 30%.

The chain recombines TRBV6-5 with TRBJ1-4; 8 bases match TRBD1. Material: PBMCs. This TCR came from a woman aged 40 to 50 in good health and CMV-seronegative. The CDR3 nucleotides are TGTGCCAGCAGGGACACAGGGGGAAATGAAAAACTGTTTTTT. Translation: CASRDTGGNEKLFF.